The sample holds many counts of the clone carrying this T cell receptor (beta chain). The antigen remains unidentified. Time point: pre-sensitization, week 0. Treatment of the sample: therapeutic diphenylcyclopropenone sensitization with weekly scalp DPC. Individual cDNA molecules (in the library) carried attached unique molecular identifiers. TCRdb reanalysed the RACE reads using MiXCR and keeps one entry per CDR3 protein. The sample has under 70,000 distinct CDR3 sequences, roughly 10% seen once; the top ten hold under 5%. This record comes from a study of human T cells and chemical hapten exposure. Overall study: Patch tests put 0.01% DPC on the upper back, read at 6 days. Patients having alopecia areata, totalis or universalis were mostly female.

Germline assignment: CDR1 SGHRS and CDR2 YFSETQ. This CDR3 spans 14 amino acids. Between the trimmed V and J ends, which lost 4 bases and 4 bases, there was a span of 14 bases. Study-wide points: Given that the donors had alopecia, their immune response may differ from that seen in healthy people.

The sequenced sample was whole blood, obtained in connection with sensitization to the hapten diphenylcyclopropenone (DPC). The receptor comes from a woman aged 40 to 50 with alopecia areata. Some clones in this sample may be carry-over from other donors' samples. The gene calls are TRBV5-1 and TRBJ1-2; D possibly corresponds to TRBD1 (6 bases). In nucleotides, the CDR3 is TGCGCCAGCAGCCGGAAGGACAGAACCTATGGCTACACCTTC. This encodes CASSRKDRTYGYTF.